The sequence of this TCR beta chain was determined in a study of CD8 T cells in ankylosing spondylitis. Study-wide results and limits: In ankylosing spondylitis blood, a motif of roughly eight highly homologous TCR beta variants appeared characteristic. Disease-associated clones were CD8+ and fairly uncommon in peripheral blood. A subset of motif variants has previously been described in the synovial fluid and blood of reactive arthritis. According to the report, clones linked to the disease were significantly enriched in matched synovial fluid samples taken from ankylosing spondylitis patients.

Preparation of TCR beta libraries was done by quantitative 5'-RACE with molecular barcodes. One entry per CDR3 protein, called by TCRdb with MiXCR from the 5' RACE reads. Of approximately 540,000 distinct CDR3 sequences listed, about 13% are singletons. Germline CDR1 reads SQVTM; CDR2 reads ANQGSEA. There are 13 residues in the CDR3. The ends lost 5 bases at V and 8 bases at J; junction bases unmatched: 7. There are many counts of this clonotype. Its specificity is not known. This sequence joins TRBV29-1 and TRBJ2-1; 9 nucleotides agree with TRBD2. The specimen sequenced was blood, either unsorted or a sorted T cell fraction (not recorded which). This clonotype was obtained from a male donor with ankylosing spondylitis. The CDR3 sequence is CSVSTSGVHEQFF. DNA for the CDR3: TGCAGCGTTTCGACTAGCGGTGTCCATGAGCAGTTCTTC.